The present T cell receptor beta chain was sequenced within a study of shared clonotypes between healthy human individuals. With regard to this clone: Other DNA sequences from this sample encode an identical CDR3 as well.

The assay was immunoSEQ multiplex PCR, and TCRdb's table has in-frame clones only and misses some. Here the sample spans fewer than 3 million clones, less than 95% being singletons. V lost 3 bases to trimming and J lost 2 bases; unmatched junction nucleotides: 0. Per the germline V gene, CDR1 is KGHSH and CDR2 is LQKENI. The CDR3 extends over 13 amino acids. The chain carries TRBV18 and TRBJ1-2, with 7 bases identical to TRBD1. This receptor was identified in a man between 18 and 29 years old in good health. Some clones in this sample may be carry-over from other donors' samples. The sequencing input was naive CD4+ T cells from PBMCs. Subset given: CD45RA+ positively selected. The CDR3 sequence is CASSPGQNYGYTF. The CDR3 bases are TGTGCCAGCTCACCGGGACAGAACTATGGCTACACCTTC.